This TCR beta chain was sequenced during a study of cytomegalovirus exposure and HLA in healthy donors (dated 2017 in TCRdb). The study in broad terms: An earlier analysis of 587 of the donors reported 276 Gb of sequence data and around 110 million unique TCR beta sequences obtained from about 200 million T cells. Roughly 300 gigabases of sequencing data and 70 million to 85 million unique TCR sequences were included in an early release covering over 600 HLA-typed donors. The genetic ancestry cluster associated with self-reported Caucasian donors included about four fifths of the 300 to 400 genotyped donors. The study aimed to test whether cataloging public T cell receptors could reveal signatures of past pathogen exposure. Using immunosequencing, the study profiled T cell repertoires from around 680 subjects and related those repertoires to cytomegalovirus serostatus. A separate validation cohort of approximately 120 different subjects was used in addition to the roughly 620-subject first cohort. The study combined high-throughput TCR immunosequencing, statistical association of individual TCRs with disease status, and machine learning to predict cytomegalovirus infection status. In a later analysis, previously published TCR beta repertoires from 500 to 750 donors were re-analyzed and high-resolution HLA genotyping was added so that TCR occurrence patterns could be studied. In the later analysis, no new phenotypic data were used to find candidate immune exposures; instead, reliance was placed on TCR beta sequences and their occurrence across donors. To decide whether each TCR beta V gene segment behaved as functional or pseudogenic, an earlier analysis of several hundred of the donors relied on high-throughput TCR beta sequencing. Donor age, sex, ethnicity and CMV serostatus were compiled together with the repertoire data. A later genetic analysis used genome-wide SNP genotypes for about three fifths of the 666 donors, treating that subset as a discovery cohort. All discovery cohort repertoires had been generated on a single sequencing platform. HLA typing included class I and class II loci at four-digit resolution. Typing coverage differed by locus: A, B, C, DRB1 and DQB1 were typed in roughly 620-630 donors, DQA1 in roughly 500, DPA1 in 600 to 610, and DPB1 in roughly 450. Because of strong linkage in the cohort, 4 to 6 DR-DQ haplotypes were treated as single units for association and clustering. Across under 500 genotyped donors of the cohort, an average of about 220,000 unique TCR beta nucleotide sequences per donor were sequenced, and 15% to 20% of those sequences were non-productive.

Summary of the overall study and its limitations: The authors suggested that the approach could potentially be generalized to other disease states and immunological phenotypes. A few of the identified cytomegalovirus-associated TCR beta chains were confirmed in vitro to be specific for cytomegalovirus antigens. Because counts were too low, roughly 17 rarely observed V segments, including chromosome 9 orphons, were left out of the earlier analysis of about 620 of the donors. The cohort was sequenced for TCR beta chains only, and without alpha or paired-chain data the features that could be detected were limited. The 87-base-pair reads could not distinguish some IMGT-functional V segments, including TRBV6-2 and TRBV6-3, so those segments were excluded. Broadly in line with IMGT annotations, most TCR beta V segments showed up in productive rearrangements about 87% or about 30% of the time in an earlier analysis of several hundred of the donors. At a false discovery rate of 0.05, a later analysis linked around 17,000 TCR beta sequences to specific HLA alleles. According to a later analysis, parvovirus B19, influenza, CMV and Epstein-Barr virus appeared linked to several top co-occurrence clusters. Strong co-occurrence of HLA alleles, especially DR and DQ, made assigning TCR associations to individual alleles difficult. Correlated functional status among segregating V segments might be attributable to linkage disequilibrium, but an unknown experimental factor could not be ruled out. Most TCR sequences were seen in very few donors, while some public TCRs were found in many individuals. In a later analysis, the rate of TCR association differed among HLA loci, with DRB1 alleles having the most associated TCRs and HLA-C alleles having the fewest. A further reported finding was that TCR beta sequences accurately predicted the HLA-A and HLA-B alleles for most subjects in the first cohort. The study gave a list of some 150 TCR beta chains associated with cytomegalovirus. According to a later analysis, most CMV-associated TCR beta chains appeared to be HLA-restricted, and the HLA associations seemed to be driven largely by CMV exposure. The classifier was reported to diagnose cytomegalovirus status with high specificity and sensitivity in both the original cohort and the validation cohort. According to a later genetic analysis, donors in an Asian-associated ancestry cluster had fewer N-insertions in productive TCRs than the approximately 650-donor mean. For the cohort, immune exposure information was limited to CMV serostatus. An association between a missense DCLRE1C variant and V-gene and J-gene trimming of TCR beta chains was found in a later genetic analysis and replicated in an independent cohort. A group of highly shared sequence variants was considered likely to be a technical artifact of the sequencing pipeline. Compared with equally common non-associated chains, HLA-associated TCR beta chains in a later analysis were more clonally expanded and had lower generation probabilities. Because HLA typing was unavailable for some donors at each locus, only the typed subset was used in association tests. Presence/absence analyses assumed roughly uniform sequencing depth across donors, an assumption that may not hold.

V is pruned by 4 bases and J by 8 bases, leaving 11 bases of the junction without a gene match. Per the germline V gene, SGHRS is the CDR1 and YFSETQ is the CDR2. The CDR3 starts with the cysteine, ends with the phenylalanine, and has 16 residues. Here the CDR3 DNA is all that survives: 48 bases in frame from base 1. The cohort comprised several hundred healthy bone marrow donors. At the time of sampling, every cohort member was nominally healthy, though immune exposures that went unrecorded were likely present. The donor was CMV seropositive and was included in the group of 250 to 350 seropositive cohort members. A peripheral blood sample was collected from each donor, and TCR beta sequencing was performed on peripheral blood mononuclear cells. Genomic DNA extraction from the blood cell samples was performed with the Qiagen DNeasy Blood Extraction Kit. This clone showed up just a few times. No antigen is known for it. Nothing much larger sits one base from this clone, and base qualities are not available.

The method behind the library was the immunoSEQ multiplex PCR assay. For the multiplex PCR, a mixture combining 60 forward primers for TCR Vbeta segments and 13 reverse primers for TCR Jbeta segments was used. A multiplex PCR assay on genomic DNA amplified the CDR3 region of rearranged TCR beta genes. Amplified TCR beta libraries were sequenced as 87-base-pair reads on the Illumina HiSeq System. As for the authors' bioinformatics: In a later analysis, tens of millions of unique TCR beta chains were counted across the roughly 670 repertoires, and around 10 million of these chains were shared by at least two donors. Raw reads were error-corrected and collapsed into unique sequences with a nearest-neighbor algorithm that merged closely related sequences to remove PCR and sequencing errors. V, D and J gene segments were assigned by aligning CDR3 sequences to IMGT reference sequences. Each retained sequence needed at least a six-nucleotide match to both a V gene segment and a J gene segment. Rearrangements were classified as productive when the CDR3 lacked stop codons and remained in frame with V and J, and all other rearrangements were classified as non-productive. CDR3 was defined according to IMGT convention as the region running from the second conserved V-encoded cysteine to the conserved J-encoded phenylalanine. In an earlier analysis of around 600 of the donors, sequences lacking an unambiguous match to a single V gene segment were excluded. In an earlier analysis of approximately 550 of the donors, V segments were called functional above 56.7% productive rearrangements and were called segregating when the between-donor standard deviation exceeded 5%. A statistical classification framework was built to diagnose cytomegalovirus status from the catalog of TCR beta chain sequences. A later analysis assigned V and J genes by comparing TCR nucleotide sequences with IMGT/GENE-DB human TR gene sequences. In a later analysis, CDR3 sequences and most-parsimonious VDJ recombination scenarios were assigned using the TCRdist pipeline. In a later analysis, every TCR beta chain was defined by the combination of its CDR3 amino acid sequence and its V-gene family, and reads without a unique V-gene family were dropped. To address suspected cross-contamination and a sequencing artifact, a later analysis removed 550 to 750 highly shared, low-generation-probability nucleotide sequences. In a later analysis, a clonal expansion index for each public chain was calculated from normalized within-repertoire ranks of inferred template counts. A later analysis computed generation probabilities with a VDJ recombination model fitted to out-of-frame rearrangements, and checked the results against IGoR. In a later analysis, TCR-TCR, TCR-HLA and TCR-CMV co-occurrence was scored with hypergeometric tests, and a repertoire-size bias correction was applied to TCR pairs. To estimate false discovery rates, a later analysis permuted the HLA or CMV assignments 20 times. A later analysis grouped co-occurring TCRs with DBSCAN, adding TCRdist sequence similarity when clustering within HLA-allele-positive subsets. Co-occurrence clustering excluded repertoires with fewer than 30,000 or more than 120,000 public chains, plus five with anomalous nucleotide sharing. In its TCRdb copy, this immuneACCESS table keeps in-frame sequences only and misses some clones. Where compared with another copy, unresolved V genes explain less than half of these, and the others have no known cause. The V and J calls and clone size come from that table; D and trimming were worked out from the DNA. The sample has roughly 96,000 clones on record, roughly 74% of them singletons. The ten biggest clones cover 14% of the sample.

The chain employs TRBV5-1 and TRBJ1-4; 10 bases in the middle match TRBD1. The TCR comes from a woman aged 70-85 years in good health and CMV-seropositive. Sequencing used PBMCs. In nucleotides, the sequence is TGCGCCAGCAGCCTAACAAGACAGGGGGCGGGAGAAAAACTGTTTTTT. It codes for CASSLTRQGAGEKLFF. The CDR3 plus the reference TRBV5-1 and TRBJ1-4 genes for the other parts give the full variable domain: KAGVTQTPRYLIKTRGQQVTLSCSPISGHRSVSWYQQTPGQGLQFLFEYFSETQRNKGNFPGRFSGRQFSNSRSEMNVSTLELGDSALYLCASSLTRQGAGEKLFFGSGTQLSVL.